This T cell receptor beta chain was obtained from a study of cytomegalovirus exposure and HLA in healthy donors. PCR employed 60 Vbeta and 13 Jbeta primers. The assay was immunoSEQ multiplex PCR, and TCRdb's table has in-frame clones only and misses some. The sample table sets out about 150,000 clones. Regarding the study as a whole: According to the study, 160 or so TCR beta chains were cytomegalovirus-associated. Data from an earlier analysis indicated that most TCR beta V segments were productive either about 90% or about 30% of the time.

Between the trimmed V and J ends, which lost 1 base and 8 bases, there was a span of 14 bases. The CDR3 sequence is 15 residues long. Looked up from germline, CDR1 is LGHNA and CDR2 is YNFKEQ. Regarding this clone: No antigen is known for it.

Input material: PBMCs. The V and J genes are TRBV4-2 and TRBJ1-4; D may be TRBD1 (5 bases). The source of this sequence is a woman in her forties or fifties in good health and CMV-seronegative. CDR3 nucleotide sequence: TGTGCCAGCAGCCAAGTGTTCCCGGGGGAAGAAAAACTGTTTTTT. The encoded protein is CASSQVFPGEEKLFF.